One sample yielded the 18 T cell receptor beta chains listed below, sequenced in a study of technical replicates of blood from a handful of donors. Generated by immunoSEQ multiplex PCR, the TCRdb table keeps only in-frame clones and is missing some. The sample lists over 50,000 clones, 97% occurring once. The sequenced sample consisted of T cells isolated from PBMCs. The receptors shown here come from a human donor in good health.

The J gene is TRBJ1-1, the V gene TRBV18; TRBD1 is a possible D gene (5 bases). Trimming left V 3 bases short and J 1 base short, with 24 bases between. This CDR3 spans 19 amino acids. The V gene's germline CDR1 is KGHSH and CDR2 LQKENI. The CDR3 is CASSPTAGIERITNTEAFF. The CDR3 coding sequence is TGTGCCAGCTCACCCACCGCAGGGATAGAAAGGATAACGAACACTGAAGCTTTCTTT.

CDR3: CASSVAGQNTGELFF. The CDR3 nucleotides are TGTGCCAGCAGCGTAGCAGGGCAGAACACCGGGGAGCTGTTTTTT. This rearrangement joins TRBV9 to TRBJ2-2, with TRBD1 as a possible D gene (5 bases). CDR1 and CDR2 from the germline V gene are SGDLS and YYNGEE. The CDR3 extends over 15 amino acids. V lost 0 bases and J lost 1, with 7 bases in between.

This chain joins TRBV27 and TRBJ2-1; TRBD2 might be the D (5 bases). V lost 5 bases and J 12 bases, leaving 14 bases between the germline ends. The CDR3 covers 12 residues. CDR1 is MNHEY, CDR2 SMNVEV, per germline (reference sequence). The CDR3 here is CASSLNRRGQFF. Here the CDR3 DNA reads TGTGCCAGCAGTCTAAACCGTCGGGGGCAGTTCTTC.

The chain couples TRBV28 to TRBJ2-1, with 7 positions matching TRBD1. The CDR3 runs to 16 residues. Germline loops: CDR1 MDHEN, CDR2 SYDVKM. V lost 5 bases and J lost 2; bases outside the gene matches: 9. CDR3 region: CASSDPFGTAYNEQFF. The CDR3 bases are TGTGCCAGCAGTGACCCCTTTGGGACAGCCTACAATGAGCAGTTCTTC.

The chain recombines TRBV7-9 with TRBJ2-7; TRBD2 might be the D (5 bases). Germline lookup yields CDR1 SEHNR and CDR2 FQNEAQ (reference sequence). This CDR3 is 13 amino acids long. Trimming removed 3 bases at V and 6 bases at J, with 12 bases between. CDR3 sequence: CASSLGDTIEQYF. Written as DNA, the CDR3 is TGTGCCAGCAGCTTGGGAGACACCATCGAGCAGTACTTC.

J is TRBJ2-2 and V is TRBV11-3; D remains ambiguous. Trimming left V 5 bases short and J 8 bases short, with 9 bases between. The CDR3 runs to 12 residues. Per germline, CDR1 SGHNT and CDR2 YENEEA. The CDR3 nucleotides are TGTGCCAGCAGCCCACGCGGAGGGGAGCTGTTTTTT. This translates into CASSPRGGELFF.

The chain recombines TRBV4-1 with TRBJ2-2; the match to TRBD2 covers 10 bases. J gave up 2 bases and V 0 bases, and 6 bases lay outside the gene matches. Germline CDR1 MGHRA, CDR2 YSYEKL. The CDR3 runs to 18 residues. DNA of the CDR3: TGCGCCAGCAGCCAAGAGGGGCTAGCGGGAGCCAACACCGGGGAGCTGTTTTTT. This encodes CASSQEGLAGANTGELFF.

The CDR3 DNA is TGCGCCAGCAGCCAAGATCGATCGGGGAACACTGAAGCTTTCTTT. This sequence encodes CASSQDRSGNTEAFF. The chain employs TRBV4-1 and TRBJ1-1, with unresolved D. V was cut by 0 bases and J by 1 base, with 9 bases left in between. The CDR3 extends over 15 amino acids. Germline V gene data show CDR1 as MGHRA and CDR2 as YSYEKL.

J is TRBJ1-2 and V is TRBV14; 7 bases map to TRBD1. From germline, CDR1 is SGHDN and CDR2 FVKESK. The junction had 9 bases not matched to a gene; V was cut back by 6 bases and J by 8 bases. The CDR3 consists of 13 residues. The DNA for the CDR3 is TGTGCCAGCAGTTCCATCGGAGGGGGCGGCTACACCTTC. Protein sequence: CASSSIGGGGYTF.

The V call is TRBV18, the J call TRBJ1-4; D ambiguous. The CDR3 covers 13 residues. The ends were cut back, 0 bases at V and 5 bases at J, with 4 bases in the middle. Germline assignment: CDR1 KGHSH and CDR2 LQKENI. CDR3: CASSPPSNEKLFF. The CDR3 DNA sequence: TGTGCCAGCTCACCACCGTCAAATGAAAAACTGTTTTTT.

The V call is TRBV18, the J call TRBJ2-7; TRBD1 might be the D (6 bases). Germline CDR1 KGHSH, CDR2 LQKENI. V lost 4 bases and J lost 2, with 27 bases in between. The CDR3 loop spans 19 amino acids. CDR3 DNA sequence: TGTGCCAGCTCACGCCTAATCAACTTGGACAGAGAGCGGACCTACGAGCAGTACTTC. This translates into CASSRLINLDRERTYEQYF.

This CDR3 is CASSLAGQGAFF. The CDR3 nucleotides are TGTGCCAGCAGCTTAGCAGGACAGGGAGCTTTCTTT. The chain couples TRBV7-9 to TRBJ1-1; TRBD1 matches at 8 bases. The trim removed 0 bases at V and 10 bases at J, leaving 1 base unmatched. CDR1 and CDR2 (germline): SEHNR, FQNEAQ (reference sequence). CDR3 length: 12 amino acids.

The chain uses TRBV4-1 and TRBJ2-7, with a possible D match to TRBD1 (5 bases). Trimming removed 2 bases at V and 1 base at J, with 9 bases between. The CDR3 is 14 residues long. The germline V gene has CDR1 MGHRA and CDR2 YSYEKL. The CDR3 sequence is CASSQTGESYEQYF. CDR3 nucleotides: TGCGCCAGCAGCCAAACAGGCGAATCCTACGAGCAGTACTTC.

V is TRBV28 and J is TRBJ1-5; a possible D gene is TRBD1 (5 bases). The CDR3 contains 16 residues. V gave up 6 bases and J gave up 3 bases, with 18 bases separating them. CDR1 and CDR2 (germline): MDHEN, SYDVKM. This chain's CDR3 is CASRRARVGNNQPQHF. CDR3 DNA: TGTGCCAGCAGACGAGCCAGGGTAGGGAACAATCAGCCCCAGCATTTT.

The chain employs TRBV27 and TRBJ2-7; TRBD1 aligns across 10 bases. CDR1 and CDR2 from the germline V gene are MNHEY and SMNVEV (reference sequence). The CDR3 spans 15 residues. The V gene end was trimmed by 5 bases and the J gene end by 7 bases; junction bases not matched to a gene: 11. CDR3 amino acids: CASSLSGGQGGEQYF. In DNA form, the CDR3 reads TGTGCCAGCAGTCTCTCCGGTGGACAGGGGGGAGAGCAGTACTTC.

For the CDR3, the DNA is TGTGCCTGGAAGCTGGGGACAGCCTATAACTATGGCTACACCTTC. Its protein product is CAWKLGTAYNYGYTF. The chain uses TRBV30 and TRBJ1-2; 7 nucleotides match TRBD1. The CDR3 extends over 15 amino acids. The germline gives CDR1 GTSNPN, CDR2 SVGIG (reference sequence). Trimming removed 4 bases from V and 1 base from J; junction bases left unmatched: 9.

The chain is built from TRBV27 and TRBJ1-1; tentatively, D is TRBD1 (5 bases). The V end lost 4 bases, the J end lost 3 bases, and 18 bases lay between the germline ends. CDR3 length: 16 residues. Germline-derived CDR1 and CDR2 are MNHEY and SMNVEV (reference sequence). CDR3 protein: CASSSPQGAMHTEAFF. CDR3 nucleotide sequence: TGTGCCAGCAGTTCCCCGCAAGGGGCCATGCACACTGAAGCTTTCTTT.

The chain links TRBV29-1 to TRBJ2-7; D might be TRBD2 (6 bases). The CDR3 has 15 amino acids. The V gene lost 2 bases and the J gene lost 2 bases, with 16 bases spanning the gap. Germline V CDR1 and CDR2: SQVTM, ANQGSEA. The CDR3 nucleotides are TGCAGCGTTGAAAGGGCGGGGTCGGAAGCCTACGAGCAGTACTTC. It yields the protein CSVERAGSEAYEQYF.